The T cell receptor (beta chain) described here comes from a study of tumor and adjacent non-tumor tissue in lung cancer. Whole-study findings and limits: Higher tumor TCR diversity was associated with shorter survival. Top 100 clones took a larger repertoire share in normal lung. TCR diversity was significantly greater in tumor than normal lung tissue.

This sample's RNA came from whole unsorted tissue. Distant lung tissue was collected more than 3 cm away from the tumor edge. Newly diagnosed lung cancer patients had thoracic surgery in China, August–late 2014, without prior chemotherapy. Three rounds of nested PCR, following a modified ARM-PCR protocol, produced the TCRbeta library. From the multiplex PCR reads, TCRdb called clonotypes with MiXCR, one entry per CDR3 protein. The table includes about 100,000 distinct CDR3 sequences, roughly 60% detected once. V shed 1 base and J 15 bases; nucleotides not matched to a gene: 7. The germline V gene has CDR1 LNHDA and CDR2 SQIVND (reference sequence). This CDR3 is 12 amino acids long. Turning to this clonotype: Its antigen is not known.

V and J are TRBV19 and TRBJ2-3, with 7 nucleotides matching TRBD2. This clonotype was sampled from a young man with non-small cell lung cancer. What was sequenced was distant non-tumor lung tissue. The CDR3, as DNA: TGTGCCAGTAGTATAGGGGGGGGAATATGTTATTTT. It is translated as CASSIGGGICYF.